What follows are 2 T cell receptor beta chains derived from one specimen sequenced in a study of blood T cell repertoires in COVID-19. The assay was immunoSEQ multiplex PCR, and TCRdb's table has in-frame clones only and misses some. The data contain 90,000 to 150,000 clones, just over 85% of them singletons. Sample: peripheral blood. Receptors were obtained from a woman aged 45-65 years with active or convalescent COVID-19.

The V call is TRBV4-2, the J call TRBJ2-7; weak D call: TRBD1 (6 bases). The germline V gene has CDR1 LGHNA and CDR2 YNFKEQ. The CDR3 has 16 amino acids. V dropped 0 bases and J dropped 7 bases, with 19 bases sitting between them. CDR3 DNA: TGTGCCAGCAGCCAAGATCGCTGGACTGATAGGGGGGAGCAGTACTTC. This encodes CASSQDRWTDRGEQYF.

This clone was observed once. This chain uses TRBV25-1 with TRBJ1-2, with TRBD1 identical over 11 bases. The V gene's germline CDR1 is MGHDK and CDR2 SYGVNS. The J segment lost 8 bases and the V segment lost 3 bases, leaving 5 bases of the junction unmatched. The CDR3 loop spans 14 amino acids. The CDR3 protein is CASSEGQGGRGYTF. DNA for the CDR3: TGTGCCAGCAGTGAGGGACAGGGGGGCCGGGGCTACACCTTC.